This TCR beta chain comes out of a study of Ad26.COV2.S vaccination and SARS-CoV-2 variants. The wider study: Ad26.COV2.S was injected intramuscularly once or twice, 56 days apart.

Here immunoSEQ multiplex PCR was the method, and the copy in TCRdb shows in-frame clones only, minus some. This table has about 400,000 clones, more than 75% appearing once. The treatment denotes: about 20 received Ad26.COV2.S at low or high dose, single or two shots; about 5 received placebo; per-sample allocation not given. Repertoires come from day 63 after the first vaccine or placebo injection. Trimming stripped 1 base from V and 4 bases from J, with 15 bases between. The V gene's germline CDR1 is SGHNT and CDR2 YYREEE (reference sequence). This CDR3 region has 15 residues. The chain employs TRBV5-4 and TRBJ2-7; a weak D match, TRBD1 (6 bases). The receptor's source is a person between 18 and 65 years old who received the Ad26.COV2.S COVID-19 vaccine or a placebo. Sequencing used peripheral blood, obtained in a trial of Ad26.COV2.S vaccine versus placebo. For the CDR3, the DNA is TGTGCCAGCAGCTTGTCTACAGGGTTGGGTTACGAGCAGTACTTC. Encoded protein: CASSLSTGLGYEQYF.